The T cell receptor (beta chain) described here comes from a study of T cells after yellow fever vaccination. Study overall: It was SMART-Seq v4 Ultra Low Input that prepared the fractions with low cell numbers.

This CDR3 contains 17 residues. CDR1 WNHNN and CDR2 SYGVQD come from the germline V gene (reference sequence). The V and J ends lost 5 bases and 4 bases, in that order; junction bases with no gene match: 11. Production of TCR cDNA was by 5'RACE template switching, which also added a universal primer site and UMIs. TCRdb redid the calling of the 5' RACE reads with MiXCR, one entry per CDR3 protein. Of some 390,000 distinct CDR3 sequences in the sample, approximately 6% were seen once. This clonotype was seen more than once but under ten times. Its antigen is not known. Study results and caveats: Post-booster repertoires again held most primary-vaccination clones (approximately 96% CD4, about 90% CD8). Compared with primary, the secondary response was weaker and peaked at day 5, not 15.

The receptor's source is a man between 25 and 39 years old who received the YFV17D yellow fever vaccine. This rearrangement joins TRBV10-1 to TRBJ2-1, with 10 bases matching TRBD1. Sequenced material: PBMCs, taken 5 days after the yellow fever booster vaccination. In DNA form, the CDR3 reads TGCGCCAGCAGTCCGGGACAGGGGCCCCTGGGTTACAATGAGCAGTTCTTC. This codes for CASSPGQGPLGYNEQFF.